This T cell receptor (beta chain) was identified during a study of CD8 T cells in ankylosing spondylitis. TCRdb reprocessed the 5' RACE reads with MiXCR, giving one entry per CDR3 protein. This table holds under 450,000 distinct CDR3 sequences, roughly 20% found once. This CDR3 is 14 amino acids long. Trimming took 7 bases from V and 6 from J; bases not matched to a gene: 9. The germline gives CDR1 MNHNS, CDR2 SASEGT. The sequence was collected from a male donor with ankylosing spondylitis or in good health (not recorded which). Sequenced: blood, either unsorted or a sorted T cell fraction (not recorded which). This chain connects TRBV6-1 to TRBJ2-7, with 10 bases lining up with TRBD2. CDR3 in amino acids: CASNQAGGQVEQYF. For the CDR3, the DNA is TGTGCCAGCAACCAAGCGGGGGGGCAGGTCGAGCAGTACTTC.